This record looks at one T cell receptor beta chain sequence and its context. The data belong to a study of T cell changes during pregnancy in multiple sclerosis. Assay: immunoSEQ multiplex PCR; the TCRdb copy retains only in-frame clones and omits some. The sample records some 21,000 clones, approximately 90% being singletons. The CDR3 totals 12 residues. Trimming cost V 4 bases and J 3 bases, with 7 bases left between them. From germline, CDR1 is MNHEY and CDR2 SVGAGI. The chain is built from TRBV6-5 and TRBJ2-7; TRBD2 might be the D (5 bases). The sequence came from a female donor with multiple sclerosis, enrolled in a pregnancy study. Sequencing was performed on CD4+ T cells from peripheral blood mononuclear cells, taken in the third trimester of pregnancy. Here the CDR3 reads CASSSGLYEQYF. The CDR3, as DNA: TGTGCCAGCAGTTCCGGACTCTACGAGCAGTACTTC.